Sequencing of this T cell receptor (beta chain) was carried out in a study of CD8+CD57+ T cells in acquired aplastic anemia (dated by TCRdb to 2016 to 2018). With respect to the entire study: Extracted DNA from sorted CD4+ and CD8+ cells averaged approximately 3 ug, ranging from roughly 0.17 to 30 ug. CD8+CD57+ expansion was defined as a frequency above the mean frequency observed in healthy subjects.

Flow cytometry had shown CD8+CD57+ cell expansion in the patients selected for sequencing. All patients had severe acquired aplastic anemia diagnosed by International Study of Aplastic Anemia and Agranulocytosis and Camitta criteria. No therapy had been received by the patients at the time of blood sampling. In the study, sorted CD4+ and CD8+ blood T cells from patients with severe aplastic anemia and from healthy subjects underwent deep sequencing of TCR repertoires. Patients were enrolled in the USA under clinicaltrials.gov protocols 00001620, 01623167, 00001397, 00071045, 00081523 and 00961064. Ficoll-Paque density gradient centrifugation was used to isolate peripheral blood mononuclear cells. Before DNA was extracted, CD4+ and CD8+ T cells were sorted using either FACS or magnetic beads. Genomic DNA was used as template for profiling of TCR beta VDJ combinations and CDR3 sequences. TCR repertoire sequencing was run on an Illumina HiSeq 2000. In the paper's pipeline: Repertoires were assessed using TRBV/TRBJ rearrangement plots, CDR3 size and DJ length profiles, and Simpson's diversity index. Whichever DNA sequence was most abundant in the deep sequencing data was defined as the immunodominant clone. CDR3 amino acid sequences were checked for sharing between subjects and were compared against published repertoires and the VDJdb database. TCRdb ran its own pipeline on the public reads, namely fastp trimming at Q25 and MiXCR clone calling, and kept in-frame beta chains. Each CDR3 protein appears once, grouped with its most common genes and DNA. The V and J calls and clone size are TCRdb's, not the authors'. Counted in this sample were hundreds of thousands of distinct CDR3 sequences; 45% to 65% of them appeared once. The ten top clones hold roughly 1.2% of the sample.

Taken from the germline V gene, the CDR1 and CDR2 loops are SGHRS and YFSETQ. There are 17 amino acids in the CDR3, from cysteine to phenylalanine inclusive. Just the 51-base CDR3 DNA is kept, in frame starting at base 1. Concerning this clonotype itself: The specificity of this receptor is unknown. Its ends do not fully match the called genes, so a read error is possible.

Here is what the overall study found, with its caveats: Around 28 CD8+ CDR3 sequences were found to be shared between patients and controls, but these sequences appeared to be highly expressed in patients and within the immunodominant clones of the patients. CD8+ Simpson's diversity did not differ significantly between patients and healthy controls (P=0.060).

This TCR was sampled from a human donor with aplastic anemia. Input material: sorted CD4+, CD8+, or CD8+CD57+ T cells (not recorded which) from PBMCs. The rearrangement joined TRBV5-1 to TRBJ2-7, and 10 bases in between align with TRBD2. The CDR3 in this case is CASSLGSGGTISYGQYF. The DNA sequence is given as TGCGCCAGCAGCTTGGGTAGCGGGGGGACAATCTCCTACGGGCAGTACTTC. Full variable domain (CDR3 extended with the reference TRBV5-1 and TRBJ2-7 proteins): KAGVTQTPRYLIKTRGQQVTLSCSPISGHRSVSWYQQTPGQGLQFLFEYFSETQRNKGNFPGRFSGRQFSNSRSEMNVSTLELGDSALYLCASSLGSGGTISYGQYFGPGTRLTVT.